The rows below give T cell receptor beta chains drawn from one sample of a study of T cells in Graves' hyperthyroidism and ophthalmopathy. One entry per CDR3 protein results from TCRdb running MiXCR on the multiplex PCR reads. The sample includes about 98,000 distinct CDR3 sequences, around 42% seen only once; the top ten take approximately 10%. Sequenced material: peripheral blood or thyroid tissue (not recorded which). Source of these receptors: a woman younger than 45 with Graves' hyperthyroidism. CDR3s include the opening cysteine and the closing phenylalanine or tryptophan. A D gene is named only where the DNA matches it firmly. Only part of the rows carry a size: once, few, many, or a class if the clone is expanded.

abundance	v_gene	d_gene	j_gene	CDR3aa	CDR3nt
.	TRBV7-7	.	TRBJ2-2	CAREYSGQPGRTGELFF	TGTGCTAGAGAGTATAGCGGTCAACCAGGGCGCACCGGGGAGCTGTTTTTT
many	TRBV28	TRBD1	TRBJ1-5	CASSLAGGFNQPQHF	TGTGCCAGCAGTTTGGCAGGGGGCTTTAATCAGCCCCAGCATTTT
many	TRBV28	.	TRBJ2-7	CASQEQGGTDEQYF	TGTGCCAGCCAGGAACAGGGAGGTACGGACGAGCAGTACTTC
many	TRBV20-1	TRBD2	TRBJ2-5	CSARRRLAGHLTTQYF	TGCAGTGCTAGACGCCGACTAGCGGGACATTTAACGACCCAGTACTTC
.	TRBV7-8	.	TRBJ2-7	CASSLNRRAYEQYF	TGTGCCAGCAGCTTAAACAGGCGCGCCTACGAGCAGTACTTC
.	TRBV7-9	TRBD1	TRBJ2-2	CASSPPPGTGGSGELFF	TGTGCCAGCAGCCCCCCCCCCGGGACAGGGGGATCCGGGGAGCTGTTTTTT
.	TRBV7-2	TRBD1	TRBJ2-6	CVSSRTGGAGANVLTF	TGTGTCAGCAGTAGAACAGGGGGAGCTGGGGCCAACGTCCTGACTTTC
once	TRBV5-5	.	TRBJ1-6	CASSLQCPYLNSPLHF	TGCGCCAGCAGCTTGCAGTGCCCCTATCTTAACTCACCCCTCCACTTT
many	TRBV7-9	TRBD1	TRBJ1-4	CASSLPRRGPTNEKLFF	TGTGCCAGCAGCTTGCCCAGGAGGGGGCCAACTAATGAAAAACTGTTTTTT
.	TRBV18	.	TRBJ2-3	CASSPDWGTDTQYF	TGTGCCAGCTCACCAGACTGGGGGACAGATACGCAGTATTTT
few	TRBV9	.	TRBJ1-3	CASSVEPGILNTIYF	TGTGCCAGCAGCGTAGAACCAGGGATTTTAAACACCATATATTTT
many	TRBV5-8	.	TRBJ2-7	CASSRDTLGEQYF	TGTGCCAGCAGCCGAGACACTCTAGGCGAGCAGTACTTC
.	TRBV20-1	TRBD2	TRBJ2-7	CSASLASGSAGSF	TGCAGTGCTAGTTTGGCTAGCGGGAGTGCGGGTTCATTC
.	TRBV29-1	.	TRBJ1-2	CSVVDGYGYTF	TGCAGCGTTGTGGATGGCTATGGCTACACCTTC
many	TRBV7-9	.	TRBJ2-7	CASSLSGTHYEQYF	TGTGCCAGCAGCTTATCCGGGACACATTACGAGCAGTACTTC
many	TRBV7-8	TRBD1	TRBJ1-3	CATRTGASSGNTIYF	TGTGCCACCAGGACAGGGGCGAGCTCTGGAAACACCATATATTTT
many	TRBV6-5	TRBD2	TRBJ2-7	CASSPSLAGDRTYF	TGTGCCAGCAGCCCATCTCTAGCGGGAGATCGAACGTACTTC
.	TRBV20-1	.	TRBJ2-2	CSTHRGRNTGELFF	TGCAGCACCCACCGGGGTAGGAACACCGGGGAGCTGTTTTTT
many	TRBV6-1	.	TRBJ2-7	CASSAVTYEQYF	TGTGCCAGCAGTGCGGTAACCTACGAGCAGTACTTC
many	TRBV7-6	TRBD1	TRBJ1-2	CASSPSDRGGGYTF	TGTGCCAGCAGCCCTTCCGACAGGGGCGGCGGCTACACCTTC
many	TRBV7-9	.	TRBJ1-4	CASSPGVANEKLFF	TGTGCCAGCAGCCCAGGAGTAGCTAATGAAAAACTGTTTTTT
many	TRBV5-1	.	TRBJ2-7	CASSFVERSREQYF	TGCGCCAGCAGCTTCGTTGAGCGGAGTCGTGAGCAGTACTTC
medium-sized	TRBV11-2	TRBD1	TRBJ1-2	CASRPTGVSYGYTF	TGTGCCAGCAGGCCTACAGGGGTCTCCTATGGCTACACCTTC
.	TRBV9	.	TRBJ2-5	CASSVGAGPRETQYF	TGTGCCAGCAGCGTAGGCGCGGGGCCCAGAGAGACCCAGTACTTC
.	TRBV19	.	TRBJ1-2	CASTPRGAGGYTF	TGTGCCAGTACCCCGAGGGGGGCAGGAGGCTACACCTTC
.	TRBV15	.	TRBJ2-3	CATSMGGSTDTQYF	TGTGCCACCAGCATGGGGGGATCCACAGATACGCAGTATTTT
many	TRBV7-9	.	TRBJ2-7	CASSPWDLYEQYF	TGTGCCAGCAGCCCCTGGGACCTCTACGAGCAGTACTTC
.	TRBV2	TRBD1	TRBJ1-2	CASHRDRGHYYGYTF	TGTGCCAGCCACCGGGACAGGGGGCATTACTATGGCTACACCTTC
.	TRBV20-1	.	TRBJ2-3	CSARGVGDGSLDTQYF	TGCAGTGCTAGAGGCGTAGGGGACGGGAGTCTGGATACGCAGTATTTT
many	TRBV14	.	TRBJ1-2	CASSQRGVYGYTF	TGTGCCAGCAGCCAAAGGGGGGTCTATGGCTACACCTTC
few	TRBV6-1	TRBD1	TRBJ2-5	CASSEEPTGGYQETQYF	TGTGCCAGCAGTGAAGAACCGACAGGGGGATACCAAGAGACCCAGTACTTC
.	TRBV7-6	TRBD2	TRBJ2-7	CASSFAGPSGSKQYF	TGTGCCAGCAGCTTCGCGGGGCCTAGCGGGAGTAAGCAGTACTTC
.	TRBV15	.	TRBJ2-7	CATSGGNEQYF	TGTGCCACCAGCGGCGGGAACGAGCAGTACTTC
.	TRBV20-1	.	TRBJ1-5	CSALPQDSNQPQHF	TGCAGCGCCCTTCCCCAGGACAGCAATCAGCCCCAGCATTTT
many	TRBV10-3	.	TRBJ2-6	CAISPGANVLTF	TGTGCCATCAGTCCTGGGGCCAACGTCCTGACTTTC
.	TRBV7-6	TRBD2	TRBJ2-7	CASSLAGGDSYEQYF	TGTGCCAGCAGCTTAGCCGGGGGGGATTCTTACGAGCAGTACTTC
many	TRBV5-1	TRBD1	TRBJ2-7	CASSLPGTDEQYF	TGCGCCAGCAGCCTCCCCGGGACAGACGAGCAGTACTTC
many	TRBV6-6	TRBD1	TRBJ2-2	CASSYGTGGTGELFF	TGTGCCAGCAGTTACGGGACAGGGGGCACCGGGGAGCTGTTTTTT
.	TRBV7-9	TRBD1	TRBJ2-3	CASSRAYRDRVTDTQYF	TGTGCCAGCAGTCGAGCCTACCGGGACAGGGTCACAGATACGCAGTATTTT
.	TRBV2	.	TRBJ1-5	CASSEQGREQPQHF	TGTGCCAGCAGTGAACAGGGGAGAGAGCAGCCCCAGCATTTT
few	TRBV5-6	.	TRBJ2-3	CASSRWDSETQYF	TGTGCCAGCAGCCGATGGGACTCCGAAACGCAGTATTTT
many	TRBV7-3	TRBD1	TRBJ2-3	CASSSKSGTATDTQYF	TGTGCCAGCAGCTCTAAATCCGGGACAGCCACAGATACGCAGTATTTT
many	TRBV12-5	.	TRBJ1-1	CASGLGGTEAFF	TGTGCTAGTGGTTTGGGGGGTACTGAAGCTTTCTTT
many	TRBV5-1	TRBD1	TRBJ1-4	CASSTGGAGEKLFF	TGCGCCAGCAGCACAGGGGGCGCGGGTGAAAAACTGTTTTTT
few	TRBV10-3	TRBD1	TRBJ1-2	CAISADRGVEDGYTF	TGTGCCATCAGCGCGGACAGGGGAGTGGAAGATGGCTACACCTTC
many	TRBV2	.	TRBJ2-7	CASSDSSYEQYF	TGTGCCAGCAGTGACAGTTCCTACGAGCAGTACTTC
many	TRBV30	.	TRBJ2-2	CAWVGGTGELFF	TGTGCCTGGGTCGGGGGAACCGGGGAGCTGTTTTTT
.	TRBV2	.	TRBJ1-2	CASSDYRIPGHTF	TGTGCCAGCAGTGATTACCGGATTCCGGGACACACCTTC
many	TRBV7-8	.	TRBJ1-2	CASSPGGGSDYGYTF	TGTGCCAGCAGCCCCGGGGGGGGGAGTGACTATGGCTACACCTTC
.	TRBV20-1	.	TRBJ2-5	CSAFSPGVQQETQYF	TGCAGTGCTTTTTCTCCAGGGGTCCAACAAGAGACCCAGTACTTC